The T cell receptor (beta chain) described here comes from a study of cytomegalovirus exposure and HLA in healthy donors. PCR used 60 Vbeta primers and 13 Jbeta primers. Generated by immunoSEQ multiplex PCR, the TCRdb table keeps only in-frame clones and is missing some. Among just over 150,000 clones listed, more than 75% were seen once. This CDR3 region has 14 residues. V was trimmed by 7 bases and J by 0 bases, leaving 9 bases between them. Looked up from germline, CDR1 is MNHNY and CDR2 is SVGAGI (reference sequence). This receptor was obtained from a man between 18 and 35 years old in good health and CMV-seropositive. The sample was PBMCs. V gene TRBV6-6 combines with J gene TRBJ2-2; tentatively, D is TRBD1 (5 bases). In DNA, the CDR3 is TGTGCCAGCACTCAGGGTCCGAACACCGGGGAGCTGTTTTTT. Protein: CASTQGPNTGELFF.